This T cell receptor beta chain came from a study of T cells in Graves' hyperthyroidism and ophthalmopathy. Using RNA transcripts as the source, TCR beta CDR3 regions were amplified. The HTBI primer set drove a first-round RT-PCR of the TCR CDR3. TCRdb re-called the multiplex PCR reads with MiXCR, one entry per CDR3 protein. The profile shows roughly 750,000 distinct CDR3 sequences, about a sixth of them singletons. As for this clonotype: A read error may produce the germline difference seen at one junction end.

CDR3 size: 14 residues. CDR1 and CDR2 (germline): SEHNR, FQNEAQ (reference sequence). Source material: blood. The chain couples TRBV7-9 to TRBJ1-6, with D possibly matching TRBD1 (6 bases). The source is a young man with Graves' hyperthyroidism. CDR3 nucleotide sequence: TGTGCCAGCAGCCTAGACGGTCTGGGGGCACCCTTCCACTTT. Its translation: CASSLDGLGAPFHF.